A single T cell receptor (beta chain) is shown here with its context. No antigen is known for it. The data are from a study of blood T cells in healthy people across ages. From germline, CDR1 is ENHRY and CDR2 SYGVKD. The CDR3 is 15 residues long. V was pared by 6 bases and J by 8 bases, with 12 bases of the junction left unmatched. General study results and limits: Across samples, TCR beta diversity tracked strongly with naive T cell percentage. Lack of knowledge of donor CMV status possibly confounded expanded clonotype changes.

Through a sample-barcoded 5' primer and a J-beta primer mix, a second PCR was run for roughly 7 to 12 cycles. All samples gave at least 2.5 million CDR3-containing paired-end reads. TCRdb reanalysed the 5' RACE reads using MiXCR and keeps one entry per CDR3 protein. The table includes 1.8 million or so distinct CDR3 sequences, about two fifths detected once. Specimen: blood. The sequence was obtained from a human donor in good health. J is TRBJ1-2 and V is TRBV10-3, with 10 nucleotides matching TRBD1. CDR3 sequence: CAISAFAGQGDGYTF. CDR3 nucleotide sequence: TGTGCCATCAGCGCTTTCGCCGGACAGGGGGACGGCTACACCTTC.